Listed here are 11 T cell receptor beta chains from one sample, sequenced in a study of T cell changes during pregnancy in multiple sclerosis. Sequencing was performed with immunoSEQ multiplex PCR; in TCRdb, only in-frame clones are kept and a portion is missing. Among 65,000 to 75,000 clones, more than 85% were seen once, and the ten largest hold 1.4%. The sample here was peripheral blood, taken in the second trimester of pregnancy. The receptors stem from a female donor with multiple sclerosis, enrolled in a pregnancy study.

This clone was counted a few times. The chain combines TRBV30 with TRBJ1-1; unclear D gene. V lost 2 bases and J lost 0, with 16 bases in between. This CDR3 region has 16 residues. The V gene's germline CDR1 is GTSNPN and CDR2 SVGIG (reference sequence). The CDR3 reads CAWSRGQPTMNTEAFF. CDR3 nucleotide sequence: TGTGCCTGGAGTAGAGGGCAGCCGACTATGAACACTGAAGCTTTCTTT.

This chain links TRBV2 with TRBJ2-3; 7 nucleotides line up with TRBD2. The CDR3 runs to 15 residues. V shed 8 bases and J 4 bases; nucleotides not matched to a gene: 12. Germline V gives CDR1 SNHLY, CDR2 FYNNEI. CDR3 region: CASGTGRAGADTQYF. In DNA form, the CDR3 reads TGTGCCAGCGGTACTGGGAGGGCGGGAGCAGATACGCAGTATTTT.

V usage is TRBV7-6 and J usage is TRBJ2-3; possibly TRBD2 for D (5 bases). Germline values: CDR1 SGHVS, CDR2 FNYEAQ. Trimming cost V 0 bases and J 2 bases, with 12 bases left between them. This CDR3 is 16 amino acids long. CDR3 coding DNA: TGTGCCAGCAGCTTAGCGGAGGACGGATTCACAGATACGCAGTATTTT. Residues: CASSLAEDGFTDTQYF. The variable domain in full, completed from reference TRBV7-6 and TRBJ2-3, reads GAGVSQSPRYKVTKRGQDVALRCDPISGHVSLYWYRQALGQGPEFLTYFNYEAQQDKSGLPNDRFSAERPEGSISTLTIQRTEQRDSAMYRCASSLAEDGFTDTQYFGPGTRLTVL.

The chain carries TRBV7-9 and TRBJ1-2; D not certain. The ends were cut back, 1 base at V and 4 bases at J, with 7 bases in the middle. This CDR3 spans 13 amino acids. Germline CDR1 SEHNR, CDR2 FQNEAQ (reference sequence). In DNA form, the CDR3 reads TGTGCCAGCAGCTTAGAGGGAGCCTATGGCTACACCTTC. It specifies CASSLEGAYGYTF.

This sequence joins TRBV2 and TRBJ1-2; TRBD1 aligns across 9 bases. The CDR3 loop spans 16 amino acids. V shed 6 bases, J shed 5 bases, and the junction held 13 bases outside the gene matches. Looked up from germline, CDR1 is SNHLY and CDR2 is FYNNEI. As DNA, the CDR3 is TGTGCCAGCAGCGACGGGACAGGGCAAGGGAAATATGGCTACACCTTC. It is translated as CASSDGTGQGKYGYTF. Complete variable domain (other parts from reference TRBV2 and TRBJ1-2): EPEVTQTPSHQVTQMGQEVILRCVPISNHLYFYWYRQILGQKVEFLVSFYNNEISEKSEIFDDQFSVERPDGSNFTLKIRSTKLEDSAMYFCASSDGTGQGKYGYTFGSGTRLTVV.

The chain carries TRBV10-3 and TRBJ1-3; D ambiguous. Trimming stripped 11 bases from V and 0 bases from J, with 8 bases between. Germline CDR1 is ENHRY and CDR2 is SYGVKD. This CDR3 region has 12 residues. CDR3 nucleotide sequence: TGTGCCCTCCGGGGCTCTGGAAACACCATATATTTT. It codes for CALRGSGNTIYF.

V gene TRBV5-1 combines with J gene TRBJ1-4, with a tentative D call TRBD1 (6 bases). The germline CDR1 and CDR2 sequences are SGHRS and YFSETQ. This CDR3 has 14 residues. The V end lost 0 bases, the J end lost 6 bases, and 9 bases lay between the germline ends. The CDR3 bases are TGCGCCAGCAGCTTGGGACACAGGGATGAAAAACTGTTTTTT. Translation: CASSLGHRDEKLFF.

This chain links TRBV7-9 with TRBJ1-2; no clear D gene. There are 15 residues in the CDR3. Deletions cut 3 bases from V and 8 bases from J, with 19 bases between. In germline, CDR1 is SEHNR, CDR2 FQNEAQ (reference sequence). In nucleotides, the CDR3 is TGTGCCAGCAGCTTTGAAAGCAGAGGGTCGGGGGGCTACACCTTC. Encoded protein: CASSFESRGSGGYTF.

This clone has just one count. CDR3: CASSLEAGRSYEQYF. In DNA form, the CDR3 reads TGTGCCAGCAGCTTGGAGGCAGGTCGCTCCTACGAGCAGTACTTC. The V gene is TRBV7-2, the J gene TRBJ2-7; D is possibly TRBD2 (5 bases). Between the trimmed V and J ends, which lost 3 bases and 0 bases, there was a span of 12 bases. The CDR3 runs to 15 residues. The germline V gene has CDR1 SGHTA and CDR2 FQGNSA.

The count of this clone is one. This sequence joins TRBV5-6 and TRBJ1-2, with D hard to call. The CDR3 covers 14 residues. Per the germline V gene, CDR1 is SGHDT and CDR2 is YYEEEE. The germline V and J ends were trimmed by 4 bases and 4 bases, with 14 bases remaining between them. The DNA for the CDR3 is TGTGCCAGCAGCACGACGGAAGCAGGCTATGGCTACACCTTC. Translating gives CASSTTEAGYGYTF.

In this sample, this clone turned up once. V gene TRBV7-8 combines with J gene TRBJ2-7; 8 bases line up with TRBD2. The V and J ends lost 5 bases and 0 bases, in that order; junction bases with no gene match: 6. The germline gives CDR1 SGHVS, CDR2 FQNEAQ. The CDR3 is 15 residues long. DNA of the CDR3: TGTGCCAGCAGCCTCGGGGGGGCCAGCTCCTACGAGCAGTACTTC. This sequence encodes CASSLGGASSYEQYF.